These T cell receptor beta chains were read from a single sample in a study of long-term antiretroviral therapy in people with HIV. Assay: immunoSEQ multiplex PCR; the TCRdb copy retains only in-frame clones and omits some. This sample has tens of thousands of clones, with less than 80% found just once. The material was unsorted PBMCs, obtained 4.1 years after starting antiretroviral therapy. Every receptor here comes from a woman aged 40 to 50 with HIV. Each CDR3 is given without its conserved first and last residue. Fields, in order: V gene, J gene, CDR3 protein.

V: TRBV11-3
J: TRBJ2-5
CDR3: ASSFPQETQY

V: TRBV7-2
J: TRBJ2-2
CDR3: ASSLSGHPTGELF

V: TRBV2
J: TRBJ1-2
CDR3: ASDGGPGGYT

V: TRBV4-2
J: TRBJ1-6
CDR3: ASGGGAGEASSYNSPLH

V: TRBV27
J: TRBJ2-3
CDR3: ASSSGLAGVTQY

V: TRBV19
J: TRBJ2-7
CDR3: ASSMRGQDYEQY

V: TRBV5-1
J: TRBJ1-1
CDR3: ASSPRRENTEAF

V: TRBV4-2
J: TRBJ2-1
CDR3: ASSQYLAGGPRRGEQF

V: TRBV27
J: TRBJ2-3
CDR3: ASSSGLALRTDTQY

V: TRBV6-1
J: TRBJ1-2
CDR3: ASSEGSGWSGYT

V: TRBV5-1
J: TRBJ1-1
CDR3: ASSLEGGRGTEAF

V: TRBV29-1
J: TRBJ1-1
CDR3: SAGGEPGNTEAF

V: TRBV20-1
J: TRBJ2-7
CDR3: SARSSEDQY

V: TRBV13
J: TRBJ1-2
CDR3: ASSFSGINYGYT

V: TRBV11-3
J: TRBJ2-1
CDR3: ASSTVTRPYNEQF

V: TRBV15
J: TRBJ2-7
CDR3: ATSGEGGRLSYEQY

V: TRBV30
J: TRBJ1-6
CDR3: AWSRGRGDNSPLH

V: TRBV6-5
J: TRBJ2-6
CDR3: AISTPGQKIT

V: TRBV29-1
J: TRBJ2-7
CDR3: SVVGQGPYEQY

V: TRBV7-9
J: TRBJ1-1
CDR3: ASSPRGLTEAF

V: TRBV9
J: TRBJ1-1
CDR3: ASSNNRDGDTEAF

V: TRBV19
J: TRBJ1-5
CDR3: AIGAGFGSNQPQH

V: TRBV4-3
J: TRBJ1-6
CDR3: ASSQERGSYNSPLH

V: TRBV4-2
J: TRBJ1-1
CDR3: ASSQDRRQGVPEAF

V: TRBV30
J: TRBJ1-5
CDR3: AWSMGYSPNQPQH

V: TRBV7-9
J: TRBJ1-1
CDR3: ASRGTAEGAF

V: TRBV19
J: TRBJ2-7
CDR3: ASSIGLGTSGSGSPYEQY

V: TRBV30
J: TRBJ1-5
CDR3: AWSYVTRENQPQH

V: TRBV18
J: TRBJ2-7
CDR3: TSSPFGGYEQY

V: TRBV7-6
J: TRBJ2-7
CDR3: ASSQNSYEQY

V: TRBV6-6
J: TRBJ2-7
CDR3: ASSRLAPSYEQY

V: TRBV4-3
J: TRBJ2-1
CDR3: ASSQGGAYNEQF

V: TRBV20-1
J: TRBJ1-1
CDR3: SAMRGTEAF

V: TRBV6-1
J: TRBJ1-1
CDR3: ASSPPGQVGEAF

V: TRBV30
J: TRBJ1-5
CDR3: AWSAGGDQPQH

V: TRBV7-9
J: TRBJ2-2
CDR3: ASSLYREDGELF

V: TRBV2
J: TRBJ2-7
CDR3: ASSEDNYSYEQY

V: TRBV5-5
J: TRBJ1-2
CDR3: ASSLDSGRYGYT

V: TRBV6-6
J: TRBJ2-2
CDR3: ATLRETGELF

V: TRBV5-6
J: TRBJ2-1
CDR3: ASSLEGGGDEQF

V: TRBV4-1
J: TRBJ1-2
CDR3: ASSQGAASIEPYGYT

V: TRBV6-6
J: TRBJ2-3
CDR3: ASSYSVTGGEDTQY

V: TRBV5-8
J: TRBJ1-4
CDR3: ASSPIRKLF

V: TRBV4-1
J: TRBJ1-2
CDR3: ASSQPQSVGSYGYT

V: TRBV6-5
J: TRBJ2-2
CDR3: ASSLDNLGELF

V: TRBV19
J: TRBJ2-7
CDR3: ASSISPGGRFYEQY

V: TRBV5-1
J: TRBJ1-1
CDR3: ASSLVGVQGGMNTEAF

V: TRBV5-1
J: TRBJ2-1
CDR3: ASSLARVAGGQF

V: TRBV7-9
J: TRBJ2-5
CDR3: ASSSSGLAGVGQETQY

V: TRBV15
J: TRBJ2-4
CDR3: ATSRLKNIQY

V: TRBV4-1
J: TRBJ1-1
CDR3: ASSQDAGATMNTEAF

V: TRBV6-6
J: TRBJ2-3
CDR3: ASSLGLAGADTQY

V: TRBV19
J: TRBJ1-1
CDR3: ASSHYGTEAF

V: TRBV13
J: TRBJ2-1
CDR3: ASSLRLQITDEQF

V: TRBV25-1
J: TRBJ2-7
CDR3: ASSEYRVTTYEQY

V: TRBV10-2
J: TRBJ1-3
CDR3: ASRVTGAGNTIY

V: TRBV9
J: TRBJ2-1
CDR3: ASSQQGGVSNEQF

V: TRBV2
J: TRBJ2-7
CDR3: ASTPSADSYEQY

V: TRBV7-8
J: TRBJ2-7
CDR3: ASSSRKDRGLEQY